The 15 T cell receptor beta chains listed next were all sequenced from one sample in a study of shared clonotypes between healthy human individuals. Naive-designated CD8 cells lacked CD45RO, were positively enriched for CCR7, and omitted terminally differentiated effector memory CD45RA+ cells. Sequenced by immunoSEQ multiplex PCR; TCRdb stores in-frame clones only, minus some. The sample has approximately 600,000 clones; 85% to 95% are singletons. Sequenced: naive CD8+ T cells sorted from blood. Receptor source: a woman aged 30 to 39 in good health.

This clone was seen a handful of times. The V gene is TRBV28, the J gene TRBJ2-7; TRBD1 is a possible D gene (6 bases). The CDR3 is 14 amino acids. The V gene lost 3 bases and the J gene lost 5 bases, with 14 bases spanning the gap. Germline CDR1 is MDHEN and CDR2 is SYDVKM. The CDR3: CASSFTGLNHEQYF. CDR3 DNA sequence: TGTGCCAGCAGTTTCACAGGGTTAAACCACGAGCAGTACTTC.

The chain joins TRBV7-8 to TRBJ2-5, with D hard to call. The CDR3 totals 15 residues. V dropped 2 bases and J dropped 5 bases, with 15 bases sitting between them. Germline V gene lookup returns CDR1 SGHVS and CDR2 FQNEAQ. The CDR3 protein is CASSLRSGGLETQYF. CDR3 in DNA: TGTGCCAGCAGCTTAAGGTCGGGCGGTCTTGAGACCCAGTACTTC.

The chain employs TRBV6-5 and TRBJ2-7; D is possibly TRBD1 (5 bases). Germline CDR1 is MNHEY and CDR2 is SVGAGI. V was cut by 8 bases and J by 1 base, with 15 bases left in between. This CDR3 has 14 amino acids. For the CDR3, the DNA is TGTGCCAGCGGACACTATCAGGCTTCCTACGAGCAGTACTTC. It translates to CASGHYQASYEQYF.

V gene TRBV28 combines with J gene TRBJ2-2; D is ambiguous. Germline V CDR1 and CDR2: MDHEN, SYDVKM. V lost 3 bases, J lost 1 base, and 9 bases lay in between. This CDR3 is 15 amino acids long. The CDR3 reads CASSFVGQNTGELFF. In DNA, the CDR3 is TGTGCCAGCAGTTTCGTGGGCCAGAACACCGGGGAGCTGTTTTTT.

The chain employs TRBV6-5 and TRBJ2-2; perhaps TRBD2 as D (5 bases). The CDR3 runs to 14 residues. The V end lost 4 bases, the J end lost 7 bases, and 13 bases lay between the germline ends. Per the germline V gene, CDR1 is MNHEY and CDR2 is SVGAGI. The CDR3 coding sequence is TGTGCCAGCAGTTTGTTCGTTCGGGGCGGGGAGCTGTTTTTT. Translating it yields CASSLFVRGGELFF.

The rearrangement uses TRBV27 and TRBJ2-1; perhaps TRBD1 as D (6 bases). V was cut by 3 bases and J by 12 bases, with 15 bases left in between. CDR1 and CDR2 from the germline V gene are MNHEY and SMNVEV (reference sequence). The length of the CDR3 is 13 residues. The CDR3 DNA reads TGTGCCAGCAGTTTTTCGACAGGTCTCGGGCAGTTCTTC. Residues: CASSFSTGLGQFF.

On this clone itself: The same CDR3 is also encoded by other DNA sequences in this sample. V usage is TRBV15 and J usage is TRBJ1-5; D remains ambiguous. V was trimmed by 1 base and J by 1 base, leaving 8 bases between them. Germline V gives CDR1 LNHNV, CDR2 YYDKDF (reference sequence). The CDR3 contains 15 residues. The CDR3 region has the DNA TGTGCCACCAGCAGAGCGGGTGAAAGCAATCAGCCCCAGCATTTT. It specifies CATSRAGESNQPQHF. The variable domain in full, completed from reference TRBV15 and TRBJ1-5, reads DAMVIQNPRYQVTQFGKPVTLSCSQTLNHNVMYWYQQKSSQAPKLLFHYYDKDFNNEADTPDNFQSRRPNTSFCFLDIRSPGLGDTAMYLCATSRAGESNQPQHFGDGTRLSIL.

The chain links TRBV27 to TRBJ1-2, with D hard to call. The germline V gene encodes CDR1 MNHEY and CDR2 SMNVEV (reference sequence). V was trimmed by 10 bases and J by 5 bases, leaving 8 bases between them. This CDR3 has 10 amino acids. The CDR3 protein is CANHLYGYTF. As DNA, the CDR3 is TGTGCCAACCACCTTTATGGCTACACCTTC.

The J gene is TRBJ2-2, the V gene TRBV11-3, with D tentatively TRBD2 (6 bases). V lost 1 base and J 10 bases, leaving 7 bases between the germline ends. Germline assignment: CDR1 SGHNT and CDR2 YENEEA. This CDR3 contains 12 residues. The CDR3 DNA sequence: TGTGCCAGCAGCTTAGGGGGACTGGAGCTGTTTTTT. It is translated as CASSLGGLELFF.

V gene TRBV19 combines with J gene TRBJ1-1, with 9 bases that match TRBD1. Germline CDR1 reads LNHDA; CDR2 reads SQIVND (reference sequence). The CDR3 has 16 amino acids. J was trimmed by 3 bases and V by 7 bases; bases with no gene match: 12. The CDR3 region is CASTGQGSRTHTEAFF. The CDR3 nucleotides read TGTGCCAGTACGGGACAGGGTAGTCGGACGCACACTGAAGCTTTCTTT.

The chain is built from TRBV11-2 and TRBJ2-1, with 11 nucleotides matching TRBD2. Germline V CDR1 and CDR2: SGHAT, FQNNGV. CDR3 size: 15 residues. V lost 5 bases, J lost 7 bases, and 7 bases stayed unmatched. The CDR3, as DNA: TGTGCCAGCAGCCTTATCCGGACTAGCGGGAATGAGCAGTTCTTC. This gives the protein CASSLIRTSGNEQFF.

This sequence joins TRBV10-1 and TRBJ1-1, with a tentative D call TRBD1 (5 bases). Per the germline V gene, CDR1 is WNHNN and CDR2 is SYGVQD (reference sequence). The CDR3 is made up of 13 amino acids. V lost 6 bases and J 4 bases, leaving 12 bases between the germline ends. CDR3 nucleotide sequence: TGCGCCAGCAGCGAAGGGACGGCCACTGAAGCTTTCTTT. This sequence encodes CASSEGTATEAFF.

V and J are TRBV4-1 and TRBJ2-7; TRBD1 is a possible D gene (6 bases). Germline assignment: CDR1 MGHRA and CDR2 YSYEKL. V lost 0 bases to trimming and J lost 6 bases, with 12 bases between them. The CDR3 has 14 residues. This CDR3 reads CASSQDEQGFEQYF. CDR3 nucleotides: TGCGCCAGCAGCCAAGATGAACAGGGCTTCGAGCAGTACTTC.

The CDR3 nucleotides are TGTGCCAGCAGTTCCCTCGGCGGGAGCATCACTGAAGCTTTCTTT. Its translation is CASSSLGGSITEAFF. The chain couples TRBV6-6 to TRBJ1-1; D gene uncertain. V dropped 4 bases and J dropped 4 bases, with 16 bases sitting between them. The length of the CDR3 is 15 residues. In germline, CDR1 is MNHNY, CDR2 SVGAGI (reference sequence).

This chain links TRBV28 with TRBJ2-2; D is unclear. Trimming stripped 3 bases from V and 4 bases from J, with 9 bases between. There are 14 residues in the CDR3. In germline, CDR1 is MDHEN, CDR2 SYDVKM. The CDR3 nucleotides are TGTGCCAGCAGTTTCGCACAGCCCACCGGGGAGCTGTTTTTT. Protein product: CASSFAQPTGELFF.